This T cell receptor (beta chain) was profiled in a study of glioma-infiltrating T cells. In this sample, this clonotype turned up many times. Antigen: not known. Findings and limits, study-wide: Gliomas, especially low-grade, showed above-expected tissue-blood divergence; non-neoplastic patients showed below. Tissue and blood shared very few CDR3 sequences.

J lost 0 bases, V lost 7 bases, and 3 bases had no gene match. The CDR3 contains 14 residues. Germline CDR1 and CDR2: DFQATT and SNEGSKA (reference sequence). TCR alpha and beta CDR3 regions were amplified from RNA using iRepertoire nested multiplex PCR. Input was about 95-400 ng of tissue mRNA or PBMC total RNA. TCRdb re-called the multiplex PCR reads with MiXCR, one entry per CDR3 protein. The table includes 100,000 to 150,000 distinct CDR3 sequences, around 25% detected once. The rearrangement links TRBV20-1 to TRBJ2-3, with 11 nucleotides matching TRBD2. The sample taken for sequencing was glioma tissue, nonneoplastic brain tissue, or PBMCs (not recorded which). The receptor was isolated from a human donor with low-grade glioma or glioblastoma, undergoing nonglioma brain surgery, or in good health (not recorded which). In DNA, the CDR3 is TGCAGTGTCCTAGCGGGGGGAAGCACAGATACGCAGTATTTT. It codes for CSVLAGGSTDTQYF.